This T cell receptor beta chain was sequenced for a study of cytomegalovirus exposure and HLA in healthy donors. Trimming cost V 1 base and J 9 bases; bases outside gene matches: 10. In germline, CDR1 is LGHNA, CDR2 YNFKEQ. The CDR3 spans 16 residues. Regarding this clone: Its antigen is unidentified.

Primers for the PCR totalled 60 Vbeta and 13 Jbeta. Libraries were prepared by immunoSEQ multiplex PCR; TCRdb keeps only in-frame clonotypes and omits some of them. Altogether under 150,000 clones are present, 65% to 85% being singletons, with the ten largest covering less than 8%. Whole-study results and caveats: Clonal expansion was found to be greater in HLA-associated TCR beta chains than in equally common others in a later analysis.

Sequencing was performed on PBMCs. The chain joins TRBV4-2 to TRBJ2-1, with 9 bases identical to TRBD2. This receptor was identified in a middle-aged woman in good health and CMV-seropositive. The CDR3 nucleotides are TGTGCCAGCAGCCAAGGTAGCGGGGGACATCTAGGTGAGCAGTTCTTC. Its translation: CASSQGSGGHLGEQFF.